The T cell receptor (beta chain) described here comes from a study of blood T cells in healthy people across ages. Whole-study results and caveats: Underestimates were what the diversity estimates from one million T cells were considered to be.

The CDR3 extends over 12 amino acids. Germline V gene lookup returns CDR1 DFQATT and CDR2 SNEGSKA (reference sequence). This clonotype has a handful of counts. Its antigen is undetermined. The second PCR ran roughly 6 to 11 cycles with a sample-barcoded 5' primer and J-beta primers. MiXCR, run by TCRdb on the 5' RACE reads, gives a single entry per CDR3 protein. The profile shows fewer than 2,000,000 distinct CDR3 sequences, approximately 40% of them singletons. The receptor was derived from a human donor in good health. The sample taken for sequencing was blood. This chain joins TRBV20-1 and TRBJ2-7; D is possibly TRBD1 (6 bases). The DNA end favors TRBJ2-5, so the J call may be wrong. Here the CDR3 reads CSAFDRLQTQYF. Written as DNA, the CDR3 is TGCAGTGCTTTTGACAGGTTGCAGACCCAGTACTTC.